Listed here is a single T cell receptor beta chain. Other nucleotide sequences in the sample specify the same CDR3. Trimming left V 2 bases short and J 4 bases short, with 5 bases between. The germline gives CDR1 MDHEN, CDR2 SYDVKM. There are 12 residues in the CDR3. The source of the sample is a study of shared clonotypes between healthy human individuals. Under the authors' procedure: Because ImmunoSEQ provided only junction sequences with no quality scores, the filtering differed. Only in-frame clones appear in the TCRdb table, and some are missing; sequencing was by immunoSEQ multiplex PCR. That table furnishes V, J and clone size, whereas the DNA furnished D and trimming. The table records 330,000 or so clones, about 70% of them present only once.

The sequencing sample was made of memory CD4+ T cells sorted from blood. The subset was: CD45RA-negative fraction. The sequence derives from a man aged 25 to 40 in good health. J is TRBJ1-2 and V is TRBV28; D gene ambiguous. The DNA for the CDR3 is TGTGCCAGCAGTTTACGTCTCTATGGCTACACCTTC. Translating gives CASSLRLYGYTF.